These T cell receptor beta chains were read from a single sample in a study of T cells in Graves' hyperthyroidism and ophthalmopathy. TCRdb reprocessed the multiplex PCR reads via MiXCR and lists one record per CDR3 protein. Seen here are about 640,000 distinct CDR3 sequences, 45% observed once, and the top ten hold less than 9.5%. Sequences were obtained from peripheral blood or thyroid tissue (not recorded which). The source is an adult man with Graves' disease, either hyperthyroidism or ophthalmopathy (not recorded which). CDR3s include the opening cysteine and the closing phenylalanine or tryptophan. A D gene is named only where the DNA matches it firmly. A clone size is listed for some rows: how often the clone was seen (once, few, many), or a class if it is expanded.

TRBV11-1	-	few	TRBJ1-5	TGTGCCAGCTCACCAGTACAGGGTAGCAATCAGCCCCAGCATTTT	CASSPVQGSNQPQHF
TRBV29-1	-	-	TRBJ1-5	TGCAGCGGAGAGGAATATAGCAATCAGCCCCAGCATTTT	CSGEEYSNQPQHF
TRBV29-1	-	many	TRBJ1-1	TGCAGCGATATGAGGGGGGGGCCATCTGAAGCTTTCTTT	CSDMRGGPSEAFF
TRBV25-1	-	-	TRBJ1-2	TGTGCCATCAGTGAGTCGCGGATCTATGGCTACACCTTC	CAISESRIYGYTF
TRBV7-4	-	-	TRBJ1-6	TGTGCCAGCAGCTCTACCAGAAATTCACCCCCCCACTTT	CASSSTRNSPPHF
TRBV19	-	few	TRBJ1-2	TGTGCCAGCAGGGCCGACAGCCTCTATGGCTACACCTTC	CASRADSLYGYTF
TRBV29-1	-	-	TRBJ2-7	TGCAGCGTTGATGGGGGCAGATTCTACGAGCAGTACTTC	CSVDGGRFYEQYF
TRBV19	-	many	TRBJ1-2	TGTGCCAGTAGTAAGGACAGCGTCTATGGCTACACCTTC	CASSKDSVYGYTF
TRBV15	TRBD2	-	TRBJ2-5	TGTGCCACCAGCAGAGTGGCGGGAGGGAAGGAGACCCAGTACTTC	CATSRVAGGKETQYF
TRBV2	TRBD1	-	TRBJ1-3	TGTGCCAGCCAGTTGAGGGACAGGGATAGGACCATATATTTT	CASQLRDRDRTIYF
TRBV2	-	-	TRBJ1-6	TGTGCCGGCAGTTCCAATTCACCCCTCCACTTT	CAGSSNSPLHF
TRBV9	-	-	TRBJ1-2	TGTGCCAGCAGCGCCTATGACAGGCTGAACTATGGCTACACCTTC	CASSAYDRLNYGYTF
TRBV29-1	TRBD1	-	TRBJ1-2	TGCAGCGTTGAGTCTCAGGGGGGCGGTGGCTACACCTTC	CSVESQGGGGYTF
TRBV2	TRBD1	-	TRBJ1-5	TGTGTCAGCAGTTCTGGACAGGGCAATCAGCCCCAGCATTTT	CVSSSGQGNQPQHF
TRBV7-9	-	many	TRBJ1-6	TGTGCCAGCAGCTTGTTTGGGGGGGATAATTCACCCCTCCACTTT	CASSLFGGDNSPLHF
TRBV20-1	-	-	TRBJ2-5	TGCAGTGCTAGAGTTCCAACGGAGACCCAGTACTTC	CSARVPTETQYF
TRBV29-1	TRBD1	once	TRBJ1-1	TGCAGGACAGGGAGGAACACTGAAGCTTTCTTT	CRTGRNTEAFF
TRBV2	TRBD1	many	TRBJ1-4	TGTGCCAGCAGGGGACAGGGACGGAGTGAAAAACTGTTTTTT	CASRGQGRSEKLFF
TRBV5-1	-	-	TRBJ2-6	TGCGCCAGCAGCTTGGAAAGCAGGGGTTCTGGGGCCAACGTCCTGACTTTC	CASSLESRGSGANVLTF
TRBV19	-	-	TRBJ1-5	TGTGCCAGTAGTATTGAAGTTAGTCAGCCCCAGCATTTT	CASSIEVSQPQHF
TRBV19	-	-	TRBJ2-6	TGTGCCAGTAGTATCGGGGGTGAGGCCAACGTCCTGACTTTC	CASSIGGEANVLTF
TRBV5-6	TRBD1	few	TRBJ1-6	TGTGCCAGCAGCTTGGGAGGCCAGGGGGCTATTAATTCACCCCTCCACTTT	CASSLGGQGAINSPLHF
TRBV10-3	-	many	TRBJ1-1	TGTGCCATCAGTGATTATGGCAAAAACACTGAAGCTTTCTTT	CAISDYGKNTEAFF
TRBV5-1	-	-	TRBJ2-6	TGCGCCAGCAGCTCCCAACCGGACTTCTCTGGGGCCAACGTCCTGACTTTC	CASSSQPDFSGANVLTF
TRBV5-4	-	few	TRBJ2-2	TGTGCCAGCAGCTGGGCGGGACACCCGAACACCGGGGAGCTGTTTTTT	CASSWAGHPNTGELFF
TRBV7-9	TRBD1	-	TRBJ2-5	TGTGCCAGCAGCTTCCGGGACAGGGGTTCTAAGGAGACCCAGTACTTC	CASSFRDRGSKETQYF
TRBV20-1	-	-	TRBJ1-4	TGCAGTGCTAGTAGGACCGGGGAAAAACTGTTTTTT	CSASRTGEKLFF
TRBV7-9	-	few	TRBJ1-2	TGTGCCAGCAGCTCCCGCGGGCGGGGCTACACCTTC	CASSSRGRGYTF
TRBV7-8	-	many	TRBJ1-5	TGTGCCAGCAGCTTAGACCGTCAGCCCCAGCATTTT	CASSLDRQPQHF
TRBV5-4	-	many	TRBJ2-5	TGTGCCAGCAGTCTAGTCGTTGGGGCGGGAGAGACCCAGTACTTC	CASSLVVGAGETQYF
TRBV20-1	TRBD2	-	TRBJ2-7	TGCAGTGCTAGAGATAGGCCGCCCGGGACTAGCGGTATTAAGCAGTACTTC	CSARDRPPGTSGIKQYF
TRBV10-3	-	-	TRBJ2-7	TGTGCCAGCAGTTACTTCGGGTCCGGCGACGAGCAGTACTTC	CASSYFGSGDEQYF
TRBV7-9	TRBD1	-	TRBJ1-1	TGTGCCAGCAGCTTGACAGGGTTGGGCACTGAAGCTTTCTTT	CASSLTGLGTEAFF
TRBV7-8	TRBD2	many	TRBJ2-7	TGTGCCAGCGGTCGTCTAGCGGAAACCTACGAGCAGTACTTC	CASGRLAETYEQYF
TRBV5-1	TRBD1	-	TRBJ1-1	TGCGCCAGCAGTAAGACAGGGGCGTTGGGCACTGAAGCTTTCTTT	CASSKTGALGTEAFF
TRBV10-2	-	-	TRBJ1-2	TGTGCCAGGAGTCCTCAACGAAGCTATGGCTACACCTTC	CARSPQRSYGYTF
TRBV5-1	-	few	TRBJ1-6	TGCGCCAGCAGACTAGACACGACCAATTCACCCCTCCACTTT	CASRLDTTNSPLHF
TRBV7-2	-	-	TRBJ1-1	TGTGCCAGCAGCCCCTTCGTCGGTGGGGCTACTGAAGCTTTCTTT	CASSPFVGGATEAFF
TRBV7-9	-	few	TRBJ1-1	TGTGCCAGCAGCCCCCCCATAGGGACGGAGAACACTGAAGCTTTCTTT	CASSPPIGTENTEAFF
TRBV30	TRBD1	-	TRBJ2-5	TGTGCCCGCGGCACAGGGGGCGTAGAGACCCAGTACTTC	CARGTGGVETQYF
TRBV10-3	-	-	TRBJ1-6	TGTGCCATCAGTGGGGACACGGTGGAAGATTCACCCCTCCACTTT	CAISGDTVEDSPLHF
TRBV10-1	-	-	TRBJ1-3	TGCGCCAGCAGTGATCCTGGACAGTTCTCTGGAAACACCATATATTTT	CASSDPGQFSGNTIYF